This T cell receptor (beta chain) was profiled in a study of low-dose radiotherapy and immunotherapy resistance in tumors. Whole-study context: Every 2 weeks, cohort 1 got 0.5 Gy, reaching 6.5 Gy to the planning target volume. Patients' oral aspirin dose was 300 mg daily across four cycles from cycle 1 day 1. Primers targeting TRAV and TRBV primed first-strand cDNA, covering alpha and beta chains.

Amplification of TCRs used a constant-region primer and V-primer adapter for roughly 22 PCR cycles. TCRdb processed the reads anew with MiXCR; each CDR3 protein has one entry. Among some 45,000 distinct CDR3 sequences, approximately 12% were seen once, and the ten largest hold 5.5% to 7.5%. Documented time point: before trial treatment. This clonotype has ten or more counts. The source material was PBMCs, sampled before treatment. The origin of this receptor is a female donor with ovarian cancer.

The CDR3 nucleotides are TGTGCCAGCAGTAAGTCCGGCCCCGGAGAAGCTTTCTTT. This codes for CASSKSGPGEAFF. The J gene is TRBJ1-1, the V gene TRBV6-5; the D is unclear. Germline V gives CDR1 MNHEY, CDR2 SVGAGI. CDR3 length: 13 residues. Trimming cost V 5 bases and J 8 bases, with 15 bases left between them.